The 22 T cell receptor beta chains below all came from one sample that was sequenced in a study of blood T cell repertoires in COVID-19. The assay was immunoSEQ multiplex PCR, and TCRdb's table has in-frame clones only and misses some. Seen here are 200,000 to 300,000 clones, approximately 78% observed once, and the top ten hold around an eighth. Sequenced: peripheral blood. The receptors come from a woman in her fifties or sixties with active or convalescent COVID-19.

The chain employs TRBV6-5 and TRBJ2-2; D is ambiguous. The CDR3 has 14 amino acids. Trimming left V 6 bases short and J 6 bases short, with 14 bases between. CDR1 and CDR2 from the germline V gene are MNHEY and SVGAGI. The CDR3 region is CASRTEVEAGELFF. The CDR3 DNA reads TGTGCCAGCAGAACCGAGGTGGAAGCCGGGGAGCTGTTTTTT.

The gene calls are TRBV10-3 and TRBJ1-2; 8 bases are a match to TRBD1. The CDR3 loop spans 14 amino acids. Germline V lookup: CDR1 ENHRY, CDR2 SYGVKD. V was pared by 0 bases and J by 7 bases, with 4 bases of the junction left unmatched. The DNA of the CDR3 is TGTGCCATCAGTGAGTCGGACAGGGCGAGTGGCTACACCTTC. Its protein product is CAISESDRASGYTF.

The gene calls are TRBV18 and TRBJ2-7; 9 nucleotides align to TRBD2. Germline V gives CDR1 KGHSH, CDR2 LQKENI. V gave up 4 bases and J gave up 5 bases; unmatched junction bases: 6. The CDR3 is 14 amino acids. CDR3 bases: TGTGCCAGCTCACAGAGCGGGGGGAGCGACGAGCAGTACTTC. It specifies CASSQSGGSDEQYF.

This clone came up a few times. The J gene is TRBJ2-2, the V gene TRBV5-1; 7 bases fit TRBD1. The CDR3 has 15 residues. CDR1 SGHRS and CDR2 YFSETQ come from the germline V gene. V lost 3 bases and J lost 1; bases outside the gene matches: 3. CDR3 in DNA: TGCGCCAGCAGCTACGGGACAGTGAACACCGGGGAGCTGTTTTTT. Residues: CASSYGTVNTGELFF. Together with reference TRBV5-1 and TRBJ2-2, the CDR3 gives the full variable domain: KAGVTQTPRYLIKTRGQQVTLSCSPISGHRSVSWYQQTPGQGLQFLFEYFSETQRNKGNFPGRFSGRQFSNSRSEMNVSTLELGDSALYLCASSYGTVNTGELFFGEGSRLTVL.

The chain carries TRBV4-1 and TRBJ1-2, with 9 bases lining up with TRBD1. The germline V gene has CDR1 MGHRA and CDR2 YSYEKL. V lost 1 base and J lost 8; bases outside the gene matches: 8. The CDR3 runs to 15 residues. CDR3 amino acids: CASSQGPGQGRGYTF. As DNA, the CDR3 is TGCGCCAGCAGCCAAGGGCCGGGACAGGGTCGAGGCTACACCTTC.

The chain has TRBV24-1 and TRBJ2-1; 9 positions match TRBD1. Germline CDR1 and CDR2: KGHDR and SFDVKD. V gave up 4 bases and J gave up 4 bases; unmatched junction bases: 4. There are 15 residues in the CDR3. The CDR3 region has the DNA TGTGCCACCAGTGAGTCCGGGACAGGGTACAATGAGCAGTTCTTC. Translated: CATSESGTGYNEQFF.

This chain joins TRBV3-1 (or the pseudogene TRBV3-2) and TRBJ1-4; 8 nucleotides match TRBD1. J gave up 6 bases and V 5 bases, and 5 bases lay outside the gene matches. The CDR3 has 14 amino acids. CDR1 and CDR2 from the germline V gene are LGHDT and YNNKEL (reference sequence). CDR3 DNA: TGTGCCAGCAGCTCCCAGGGGGCGGATGAAAAACTGTTTTTT. Its protein is CASSSQGADEKLFF.

The chain uses TRBV5-5 and TRBJ1-1; D is perhaps TRBD1 (5 bases). Germline CDR1 SGHKS, CDR2 YYEKEE (reference sequence). V was trimmed by 3 bases and J by 3 bases, leaving 15 bases between them. The CDR3 totals 15 residues. The CDR3 sequence is CASSWGGLGDTEAFF. The DNA for the CDR3 is TGTGCCAGCAGCTGGGGAGGTTTGGGGGACACTGAAGCTTTCTTT.

This clone was counted a few times. This chain joins TRBV5-6 and TRBJ2-7, with D perhaps TRBD2 (6 bases). The CDR3 runs to 15 residues. The V and J ends lost 2 bases and 1 base respectively, with 13 bases between them. Germline assignment: CDR1 SGHDT and CDR2 YYEEEE. The CDR3 protein is CASSFGGAGSYEQYF. CDR3 DNA: TGTGCCAGCAGCTTCGGCGGGGCTGGGTCCTACGAGCAGTACTTC.

This clone was counted only a few times. The rearrangement uses TRBV12-5 and TRBJ2-3; D not certain. Trimming took off 1 base at V and 5 bases at J, with 13 bases between the two ends. Germline loops: CDR1 LGHNT, CDR2 FRNRAP. The length of the CDR3 is 15 residues. The CDR3 reads CASGLGLFTEDTQYF. The CDR3 DNA is TGTGCTAGTGGTTTGGGACTTTTTACCGAAGATACGCAGTATTTT.

The DNA of the CDR3 is TGTGCCAGCAGCCCCGGGGGGGACAGGGGGCTGAACGAGCAGTACTTC. It translates to CASSPGGDRGLNEQYF. The chain is built from TRBV5-4 and TRBJ2-7; 12 bases map to TRBD1. The length of the CDR3 is 16 residues. Germline assignment: CDR1 SGHNT and CDR2 YYREEE (reference sequence). The V and J ends lost 4 bases and 5 bases, in that order; junction bases with no gene match: 10.

CDR3 protein: CASSLGQGGDTEAFF. The CDR3, as DNA: TGTGCCAGCAGCTTAGGGCAGGGTGGGGACACTGAAGCTTTCTTT. This chain connects TRBV7-6 to TRBJ1-1, with D possibly matching TRBD1 (5 bases). V shed 1 base and J shed 3 bases, with 12 bases lying between them. This CDR3 comprises 15 residues. The germline gives CDR1 SGHVS, CDR2 FNYEAQ.

This sequence joins TRBV29-1 and TRBJ1-1; D remains unclear. Germline assignment: CDR1 SQVTM and CDR2 ANQGSEA. The CDR3 spans 14 residues. V was pared by 4 bases and J by 6 bases, with 18 bases between. The CDR3 region is CSVAAGLDWAEAFF. As DNA, the CDR3 is TGCAGCGTTGCAGCAGGCCTCGATTGGGCTGAAGCTTTCTTT.

The CDR3 reads CATSRGLTDTQYF. The CDR3 DNA sequence: TGTGCCACCAGCAGAGGACTCACAGATACGCAGTATTTT. The rearrangement joins TRBV15 to TRBJ2-3; D ambiguous. CDR3 length equals 13 residues. CDR1 and CDR2 from the germline V gene are LNHNV and YYDKDF (reference sequence). Trimming cost V 1 base and J 2 bases, with 4 bases left between them.

V and J are TRBV7-9 and TRBJ1-1; no definite D call. Germline values: CDR1 SEHNR, CDR2 FQNEAQ (reference sequence). The V gene lost 3 bases and the J gene lost 4 bases, with 12 bases spanning the gap. The CDR3 has 14 residues. CDR3 in amino acids: CASSLVPTGTEAFF. CDR3 DNA sequence: TGTGCCAGCAGCTTGGTCCCCACGGGCACTGAAGCTTTCTTT.

With respect to this clone: Other nucleotide sequences from this sample produce the same CDR3. CDR3 sequence (DNA): TGTGCCAGCAGCTTAGGGGCGGGGGGGCAAGAGACCCAGTACTTC. This codes for CASSLGAGGQETQYF. The rearrangement joins TRBV7-3 to TRBJ2-5, with TRBD2 matching over 9 bases. V lost 2 bases and J lost 2; bases outside the gene matches: 3. Germline CDR1 reads SGHTA; CDR2 reads FQGTGA. The CDR3 length is 15 residues. Combining the CDR3 with reference TRBV7-3 and TRBJ2-5 gives the whole variable domain GAGVSQTPSNKVTEKGKYVELRCDPISGHTALYWYRQSLGQGPEFLIYFQGTGAADDSGLPNDRFFAVRPEGSVSTLKIQRTERGDSAVYLCASSLGAGGQETQYFGPGTRLLVL.

V and J are TRBV3-1 (or the pseudogene TRBV3-2) and TRBJ2-1, with 8 bases identical to TRBD2. CDR3 length: 16 amino acids. The germline V gene encodes CDR1 LGHDT and CDR2 YNNKEL (reference sequence). V lost 2 bases, J lost 4 bases, and 7 bases stayed unmatched. The DNA for the CDR3 is TGTGCCAGCAGCCAATCCGGGCGGGGGGTATACAATGAGCAGTTCTTC. It yields the protein CASSQSGRGVYNEQFF.

This chain connects TRBV7-3 to TRBJ2-3, with 9 bases identical to TRBD2. From germline, CDR1 is SGHTA and CDR2 FQGTGA. The J segment lost 2 bases and the V segment lost 5 bases, leaving 5 bases of the junction unmatched. The CDR3 runs 15 residues. The CDR3 DNA is TGTGCCAGCAGCAAAGCGGGGGGCCACACAGATACGCAGTATTTT. Protein: CASSKAGGHTDTQYF.

The gene calls are TRBV4-2 and TRBJ1-6; maybe TRBD1 (5 bases). The germline V gene encodes CDR1 LGHNA and CDR2 YNFKEQ. This CDR3 has 17 amino acids. V lost 1 base and J lost 4, with 14 bases in between. CDR3 region: CASSQAGLRGYNSPLHF. CDR3 sequence (DNA): TGTGCCAGCAGCCAAGCGGGACTCCGGGGGTATAATTCACCCCTCCACTTT.

A single count supports this clone. The chain carries TRBV16 and TRBJ1-4; TRBD1 matches 8 bases. This CDR3 has 15 residues. Germline CDR1 is KGHSY and CDR2 is FQNENV. The junction had 3 bases not matched to a gene; V was cut back by 0 bases and J by 6 bases. Written as DNA, the CDR3 is TGTGCCAGCAGCCAATCGGGACAGGACGATGAAAAACTGTTTTTT. The encoded protein is CASSQSGQDDEKLFF.

The chain is built from TRBV19 and TRBJ2-1; 12 bases line up with TRBD2. The CDR3 covers 15 residues. Trimming took 6 bases from V and 10 from J; bases not matched to a gene: 10. The germline gives CDR1 LNHDA, CDR2 SQIVND (reference sequence). CDR3 protein: CASSPLAGGPREQFF. The CDR3 nucleotides are TGTGCCAGTAGCCCACTAGCGGGGGGCCCTCGGGAGCAGTTCTTC.

CDR3 coding DNA: TGTGCCAGCGGGCAGGCGGCCAGAGGGGAAAAACTGTTTTTT. Its translation is CASGQAARGEKLFF. The chain is built from TRBV2 and TRBJ1-4; no clear D. In germline, CDR1 is SNHLY, CDR2 FYNNEI. Trimming shortened V by 8 bases and J by 8 bases, and 18 bases separated the two germline ends. The CDR3 consists of 14 residues.